The 2 T cell receptor beta chains reported below all come from one sample, sequenced in a study of T cells in Graves' hyperthyroidism and ophthalmopathy. Researchers amplified the TCR beta CDR3 regions from RNA transcripts. A first-round RT-PCR of the TCR CDR3 used the HTBI primer set. From the multiplex PCR reads, TCRdb called clonotypes with MiXCR, one entry per CDR3 protein. The sample holds 600,000 or so distinct CDR3 sequences; about half are singletons and the top ten take 8% to 8.5%. Sequencing used peripheral blood or thyroid tissue (not recorded which). The receptors come from a woman aged 18-29 years with Graves' hyperthyroidism.

This clonotype occurred once. A read error is likely, as this CDR3 ends without the conserved phenylalanine or tryptophan. No DNA is shown, since the ends of the CDR3 on it are uncertain; the CDR3 is the one TCRdb lists. This chain joins TRBV7-3 and TRBJ2-7; the DNA was not compared with TRBD2, the D call given in the table. Inclusive of both ends, the CDR3 amounts to 10 amino acids. Per the germline V gene, CDR1 is SGHTA and CDR2 is FQGTGA. CDR3 loop: CASSPRLAGI.

This sequence joins TRBV19 and TRBJ2-2; possibly TRBD2 for D (7 bases). CDR3 length equals 15 residues. The V end lost 7 bases, the J end lost 5 bases, and 17 bases lay between the germline ends. CDR1 and CDR2 (germline): LNHDA, SQIVND (reference sequence). CDR3 sequence reads: CASTPRGGRTGELFF. CDR3 DNA sequence: TGTGCCAGTACCCCTAGGGGGGGCAGGACCGGGGAGCTGTTTTTT.